Listed below are T cell receptor beta chains from one sample, sequenced in a study of monozygotic twins with inflammatory bowel disease. From the 5' RACE reads, TCRdb lists one entry per CDR3 protein and no DNA. Its clone listing holds roughly 120,000 distinct CDR3 sequences. The sample was blood. All receptors come from a human donor with ulcerative colitis or Crohn's disease, or a healthy co-twin of an affected twin (not recorded which). Each CDR3 is given with its conserved first and last residue. The order of the fields is V gene, J gene, clone size, CDR3 protein. Not every row has a clone size; where given, it reads once, few, many or a size class.

>TRBV5-1|TRBJ2-1|.
CASSFRGTESYNEQFF
>TRBV7-7|TRBJ2-5|.
CASSPRSRETQYF
>TRBV28|TRBJ2-7|.
CATSGQSRTGGAYEQYF
>TRBV6-1|TRBJ1-5|.
CAVRRAASNQPQHF
>TRBV29-1|TRBJ2-5|.
CSVEDHGKTQYF
>TRBV5-6|TRBJ1-2|.
CASSPGTYGYTF
>TRBV5-1|TRBJ2-1|.
CASSWGTGYEQFF
>TRBV30|TRBJ2-1|.
CAWSGGDLEQFF
>TRBV20-1|TRBJ1-2|.
CSDTGQGDYGYTF
>TRBV11-2|TRBJ2-3|.
CASSLEGWTGYATDTQYF
>TRBV5-1|TRBJ1-1|medium-sized
CASSLDQGEAFF
>TRBV7-2|TRBJ2-7|.
CASSLGVKVDEQYF